This entry concerns a single T cell receptor (beta chain). Its target is unknown. An Oncomine TCR Beta short-read assay was used to sequence the DNA from cultured CD4+ T cells. TCRdb re-called the PCR reads through MiXCR, storing one row per CDR3 protein. The data show some 25,000 distinct CDR3 sequences, less than 65% seen once. The sample originates from a study of vaccination and CD4 T cells after COVID-19. As to treatment: approximately nine-day PBMC culture with coronavirus spike peptide pools or control peptides (ViraFEST assay). This CDR3 is 14 amino acids long. The germline CDR1 and CDR2 sequences are MNHEY and SMNVEV (reference sequence). V was cut by 7 bases and J by 4 bases, with 16 bases left in between.

This clonotype was obtained from a human donor who had recovered from COVID-19. The V gene is TRBV27, the J gene TRBJ1-1; possibly TRBD1 for D (6 bases). The material sequenced was CD4+ T cells from blood, cultured in vitro. In nucleotides, the CDR3 is TGTGCCAGCACAAAGGGGGGGCGGGGCACTGAAGCTTTCTTT. Protein sequence: CASTKGGRGTEAFF.